The 30 T cell receptor beta chains below all came from one sample that was sequenced in a study of T cell responses to AZD1222 COVID-19 vaccine. Profiling relied on immunoSEQ multiplex PCR, and the TCRdb table lists in-frame clones only, not all of them. The sample has about 120,000 clones, 90% seen once. The material sequenced was peripheral blood, taken on day 0 of AZD1222 vaccination. The source of these receptors is an adult in good health.

The J gene is TRBJ2-7, the V gene TRBV6-5; no reliable D call. The CDR3 is made up of 14 amino acids. The V gene's germline CDR1 is MNHEY and CDR2 SVGAGI. Trimming pared 6 bases from V and 1 base from J, leaving 13 bases between. CDR3 residues: CASSWTFPSYEQYF. The CDR3 nucleotides read TGTGCCAGCAGCTGGACCTTTCCTTCCTACGAGCAGTACTTC.

V usage is TRBV7-9 and J usage is TRBJ1-2; D unclear. Germline lookup yields CDR1 SEHNR and CDR2 FQNEAQ (reference sequence). V dropped 1 base and J dropped 8 bases, with 14 bases sitting between them. This CDR3 comprises 14 residues. The CDR3 sequence is CASSLGAADSGYTF. The CDR3 DNA reads as TGTGCCAGCAGCTTAGGGGCCGCGGATTCGGGCTACACCTTC.

The rearrangement joins TRBV29-1 to TRBJ2-5; 9 bases match TRBD1. V lost 8 bases and J lost 4; bases outside the gene matches: 17. The CDR3 covers 16 residues. The germline gives CDR1 SQVTM, CDR2 ANQGSEA. In DNA, the CDR3 is TGCAGCCCCAATGGAGGGCCCGGACAGGGGAGAGAGACCCAGTACTTC. It yields the protein CSPNGGPGQGRETQYF.

This chain uses TRBV28 with TRBJ1-6; 8 bases map to TRBD1. The CDR3 has 15 amino acids. Per germline, CDR1 MDHEN and CDR2 SYDVKM. V shed 5 bases and J 10 bases; nucleotides not matched to a gene: 10. DNA of the CDR3: TGTGCCAGCAGTACCTTAGGGACAGGAGAATCACCCCTCCACTTT. This encodes CASSTLGTGESPLHF.

The chain couples TRBV5-1 to TRBJ2-7; unclear D gene. Deletions cut 4 bases from V and 7 bases from J, with 15 bases between. Germline V gene lookup returns CDR1 SGHRS and CDR2 YFSETQ. CDR3 length equals 13 residues. The CDR3 region has the DNA TGCGCCAGCAGCGCCCTCCGTCTTGGAGAGCAGTACTTC. This translates into CASSALRLGEQYF.

The chain couples TRBV27 to TRBJ1-4; 7 bases align to TRBD1. V gave up 4 bases and J gave up 10 bases; unmatched junction bases: 6. CDR3 length: 13 amino acids. Germline assignment: CDR1 MNHEY and CDR2 SMNVEV (reference sequence). CDR3 region: CASSSSRQGKLFF. The CDR3 nucleotides are TGTGCCAGCAGTTCCTCCCGACAGGGAAAACTGTTTTTT.

This chain joins TRBV27 and TRBJ1-1, with D tentatively TRBD1 (5 bases). The CDR3 sequence is 15 residues long. CDR1 MNHEY and CDR2 SMNVEV come from the germline V gene (reference sequence). The V gene lost 3 bases and the J gene lost 0 bases, with 11 bases spanning the gap. CDR3 loop: CASSFTGAMNTEAFF. For the CDR3, the DNA is TGTGCCAGCAGTTTTACAGGTGCTATGAACACTGAAGCTTTCTTT.

The V and J genes are TRBV28 and TRBJ1-5, with D possibly TRBD1 on 5 matching bases. Germline-derived CDR1 and CDR2 are MDHEN and SYDVKM. This CDR3 has 15 amino acids. V was shortened by 8 bases and J by 5 bases, with 19 bases between the two germline ends. This CDR3 is CASLQYRGKDQPQHF. CDR3 in DNA: TGTGCCAGCCTCCAGTATCGGGGGAAAGATCAGCCCCAGCATTTT.

The rearrangement joins TRBV6-1 to TRBJ2-5; D might be TRBD1 (5 bases). V was shortened by 1 base and J by 4 bases, with 13 bases between the two germline ends. From germline, CDR1 is MNHNS and CDR2 SASEGT. This CDR3 has 15 residues. This CDR3 reads CASSEGPGNRETQYF. The CDR3 nucleotides read TGTGCCAGCAGTGAAGGGCCAGGGAATCGAGAGACCCAGTACTTC.

This clone came up once. The chain joins TRBV14 to TRBJ2-7; no clear D. Trimming cost V 2 bases and J 1 base, with 9 bases left between them. The CDR3 spans 14 residues. Germline CDR1 reads SGHDN; CDR2 reads FVKESK. This CDR3 is CASSQNLESYEQYF. Written as DNA, the CDR3 is TGTGCCAGCAGCCAAAACTTGGAGTCCTACGAGCAGTACTTC.

The chain links TRBV13 to TRBJ2-5, with a possible D match to TRBD1 (6 bases). CDR1 PRHDT and CDR2 FYEKMQ come from the germline V gene (reference sequence). The V and J ends lost 6 bases and 2 bases respectively, with 13 bases between them. The CDR3 has 14 amino acids. CDR3 amino acids: CASSRAGTQETQYF. The CDR3 DNA reads as TGTGCCAGCAGTAGGGCCGGGACACAAGAGACCCAGTACTTC.

The DNA of the CDR3 is TGTGCCACCAGCAGAGACCTAGCGGAAACCTACAATGAGCAGTTCTTC. Translated, it gives CATSRDLAETYNEQFF. This rearrangement joins TRBV15 to TRBJ2-1; 7 bases are a match to TRBD2. This CDR3 comprises 16 residues. Germline CDR1 and CDR2: LNHNV and YYDKDF (reference sequence). The ends lost 0 bases at V and 2 bases at J; junction bases unmatched: 4.

The rearrangement joins TRBV12-3 or TRBV12-4 to TRBJ2-5; perhaps TRBD1 as D (5 bases). Trimming removed 5 bases from V and 4 bases from J, with 5 bases in between. The CDR3 sequence is 11 residues long. CDR3 nucleotide sequence: TGTGCCAGCAGTCAGGGAGAGACCCAGTACTTC. Its translation: CASSQGETQYF.

V usage is TRBV11-2 and J usage is TRBJ2-7; 8 bases map to TRBD2. With V trimmed by 2 bases and J by 3 bases, 6 bases remained unmatched. Germline V gives CDR1 SGHAT, CDR2 FQNNGV. The CDR3 consists of 15 residues. The DNA of the CDR3 is TGTGCCAGCAGCTTACTAAGCGGGGGCAACTACGAGCAGTACTTC. Its protein is CASSLLSGGNYEQYF.

This chain links TRBV28 with TRBJ2-5; D is undetermined. Trimming removed 8 bases from V and 5 bases from J, with 9 bases in between. This CDR3 is built from 11 residues. Germline V gene sequence: CDR1 MDHEN, CDR2 SYDVKM. CDR3 loop: CASSLRETQYF. CDR3 DNA: TGTGCCAGCTCCCTCAGGGAGACCCAGTACTTC.

The chain carries TRBV7-2 and TRBJ2-7, with D perhaps TRBD1 (5 bases). CDR3 size: 14 residues. Trimming cost V 2 bases and J 3 bases, with 11 bases left between them. CDR1 SGHTA and CDR2 FQGNSA come from the germline V gene. This CDR3 is CASSLQKGYYEQYF. CDR3 in DNA: TGTGCCAGCAGCTTACAGAAGGGGTACTACGAGCAGTACTTC.

The rearrangement uses TRBV6-5 and TRBJ2-7; TRBD1 agrees at 7 bases. The CDR3 covers 14 residues. Looked up from germline, CDR1 is MNHEY and CDR2 is SVGAGI. Trimming cost V 4 bases and J 3 bases; bases outside gene matches: 6. CDR3: CASSFGQEDYEQYF. The CDR3 nucleotides are TGTGCCAGCAGTTTCGGACAGGAGGACTACGAGCAGTACTTC.

The chain is built from TRBV28 and TRBJ1-5; 10 bases fit TRBD1. Per germline, CDR1 MDHEN and CDR2 SYDVKM. With V trimmed by 6 bases and J by 1 base, 3 bases remained unmatched. The length of the CDR3 is 15 residues. The CDR3 loop is CASRGTGVSNQPQHF. As DNA, the CDR3 is TGTGCCAGCAGGGGGACAGGGGTAAGCAATCAGCCCCAGCATTTT. Looking up the rest from reference TRBV28 and TRBJ1-5 gives the full variable domain: DVKVTQSSRYLVKRTGEKVFLECVQDMDHENMFWYRQDPGLGLRLIYFSYDVKMKEKGDIPEGYSVSREKKERFSLILESASTNQTSMYLCASRGTGVSNQPQHFGDGTRLSIL.

The chain joins TRBV15 to TRBJ2-2; D gene uncertain. Germline V gene data show CDR1 as LNHNV and CDR2 as YYDKDF (reference sequence). With 1 base removed from V and 3 bases from J, the gap between germline ends came to 9 bases. CDR3 length equals 15 residues. The CDR3 reads CATSRAGWDTGELFF. Here the CDR3 DNA reads TGTGCCACCAGCAGAGCGGGCTGGGACACCGGGGAGCTGTTTTTT.

V is TRBV28 and J is TRBJ2-1, with 9 bases that match TRBD2. The CDR3 spans 12 residues. Per germline, CDR1 MDHEN and CDR2 SYDVKM. As DNA, the CDR3 is TGTGCTAGTAGCGGGAGCTACAATGAGCAGTTCTTC. This sequence encodes CASSGSYNEQFF.

This chain connects TRBV5-1 to TRBJ2-5; D is unclear. The V end lost 0 bases, the J end lost 7 bases, and 7 bases lay between the germline ends. The CDR3 consists of 12 residues. Per the germline V gene, CDR1 is SGHRS and CDR2 is YFSETQ. CDR3: CASSLGGGTQYF. DNA of the CDR3: TGCGCCAGCAGCTTGGGAGGTGGGACCCAGTACTTC.

The gene calls are TRBV5-1 and TRBJ2-7; 10 bases align to TRBD2. Germline loops: CDR1 SGHRS, CDR2 YFSETQ. The CDR3 runs 14 residues. V trimming: 4 bases; J trimming: 1 base; junction bases outside the gene matches: 2. Here the CDR3 reads CASSLTSGSYEQYF. The CDR3 DNA reads as TGCGCCAGCAGCCTGACTAGCGGGTCCTACGAGCAGTACTTC.

This clone was counted only a few times. The V call is TRBV6-4, the J call TRBJ1-1, with D unclear. The CDR3 is 13 amino acids. The V end lost 5 bases, the J end lost 2 bases, and 9 bases lay between the germline ends. Germline CDR1 reads MRHNA; CDR2 reads SNTAGT. CDR3 coding DNA: TGTGCCAGCAGTCTGTCGGGTAACACTGAAGCTTTCTTT. Residues: CASSLSGNTEAFF.

J is TRBJ1-5 and V is TRBV19; 7 positions agree with TRBD1. The germline CDR1 and CDR2 sequences are LNHDA and SQIVND (reference sequence). J lost 2 bases, V lost 4 bases, and 5 bases had no gene match. This CDR3 has 15 residues. The CDR3 DNA is TGTGCCAGTAGTAGAGAAACAGGGGGCAATCAGCCCCAGCATTTT. It encodes CASSRETGGNQPQHF.

The CDR3 DNA is TGTGCCAGCAGCCAACTACAGGGATATAATTCACCCCTCCACTTT. Translation gives CASSQLQGYNSPLHF. The gene calls are TRBV14 and TRBJ1-6; weak D call: TRBD1 (6 bases). This CDR3 is 15 amino acids long. V shed 2 bases and J shed 4 bases, with 9 bases lying between them. Germline V gives CDR1 SGHDN, CDR2 FVKESK.

This clone was detected only a few times. The chain combines TRBV10-3 with TRBJ1-2; TRBD1 matches 7 bases. The CDR3 extends over 15 amino acids. Germline values: CDR1 ENHRY, CDR2 SYGVKD. The ends lost 4 bases at V and 5 bases at J; junction bases unmatched: 10. As DNA, the CDR3 is TGTGCCATCAGTGTCCGCGACAGGGAGATTTATGGCTACACCTTC. This gives the protein CAISVRDREIYGYTF.

This chain joins TRBV19 and TRBJ2-2, with TRBD2 matching over 7 bases. Unmatched junction bases numbered 4, after V lost 3 bases and J lost 6 bases. The V gene's germline CDR1 is LNHDA and CDR2 SQIVND (reference sequence). CDR3 size: 14 residues. The CDR3 sequence is CASSMGGYPGELFF. CDR3 bases: TGTGCCAGTAGTATGGGGGGGTACCCCGGGGAGCTGTTTTTT.

CDR3 region: CASSPQVEETQYF. The CDR3 nucleotides read TGTGCCAGCTCACCACAAGTAGAAGAGACCCAGTACTTC. The genes are TRBV18 and TRBJ2-5; no reliable D call. The CDR3 is 13 amino acids. Germline lookup yields CDR1 KGHSH and CDR2 LQKENI. V was pared by 1 base and J by 3 bases, with 6 bases between.

The chain employs TRBV30 and TRBJ2-1, with D uncertain. Trimming pared 3 bases from V and 2 bases from J, leaving 14 bases between. The CDR3 spans 15 residues. CDR1 and CDR2 (germline): GTSNPN, SVGIG (reference sequence). The CDR3 region is CAWSPLGQAYNEQFF. The CDR3 DNA follows: TGTGCCTGGAGCCCCCTAGGGCAGGCCTACAATGAGCAGTTCTTC. Based on the CDR3 plus reference TRBV30 and TRBJ2-1, the full variable domain is SQTIHQWPATLVQPVGSPLSLECTVEGTSNPNLYWYRQAAGRGLQLLFYSVGIGQISSEVPQNLSASRPQDRQFILSSKKLLLSDSGFYLCAWSPLGQAYNEQFFGPGTRLTVL.

Only one count was recorded for this clone. This rearrangement joins TRBV4-1 to TRBJ2-5; tentative D call: TRBD2 (7 bases). V was clipped by 5 bases and J by 4 bases, with 14 bases between them. Germline-derived CDR1 and CDR2 are MGHRA and YSYEKL. This CDR3 has 14 amino acids. CDR3 sequence: CASSSGGLGETQYF. The DNA of the CDR3 is TGCGCCAGCAGCTCCGGGGGGCTGGGAGAGACCCAGTACTTC.